Below are 2 T cell receptor beta chains sequenced from a single sample in a study of blood T cell repertoires in COVID-19. The protocol was immunoSEQ multiplex PCR, while the TCRdb copy is restricted to in-frame clones and leaves out a portion. The data contain over 200,000 clones, 80% to 90% of them singletons. The sequencing sample was made of peripheral blood. The receptors here all came from a young man with active or convalescent COVID-19.

The chain employs TRBV6-5 and TRBJ1-3, with D unclear. There are 16 residues in the CDR3. Germline CDR1 and CDR2: MNHEY and SVGAGI. Trimming removed 4 bases at V and 1 base at J, with 14 bases between. The CDR3: CASSLLGRGSGNTIYF. The CDR3 region has the DNA TGTGCCAGCAGTTTGTTAGGCCGGGGATCTGGAAACACCATATATTTT.

The J gene is TRBJ1-3, the V gene TRBV30, with TRBD1 matching over 8 bases. This CDR3 is built from 15 residues. V lost 1 base and J lost 3; bases outside the gene matches: 5. Germline lookup yields CDR1 GTSNPN and CDR2 SVGIG (reference sequence). The CDR3 DNA sequence: TGTGCCTGGAGTGGCACAGGGGGTATTGGAAACACCATATATTTT. Protein product: CAWSGTGGIGNTIYF.